The subject of this entry is one T cell receptor (beta chain). The data were produced by immunoSEQ multiplex PCR, yet TCRdb's version contains in-frame clones alone and is incomplete. The data hold about 100,000 clones, with approximately 81% observed a single time. Germline V CDR1 and CDR2: SGDLS, YYNGEE. The CDR3 loop spans 15 amino acids. With 0 bases removed from V and 0 bases from J, the gap between germline ends came to 6 bases. This entry is derived from a study of blood T cell repertoires in COVID-19. Looking at the study overall: The United States, Italy and Spain provided the acute and convalescent COVID-19 samples. PBMCs, B-cell-depleted T cells, or T cells were the source of the cDNA or gDNA that made up the material.

This TCR came from a man aged 55 to 70 with acute or convalescent COVID-19. Material: peripheral blood. This rearrangement joins TRBV9 to TRBJ1-4; unclear D gene. The CDR3 loop reads CASSVDPTTNEKLFF. CDR3 in DNA: TGTGCCAGCAGCGTAGATCCAACAACTAATGAAAAACTGTTTTTT. The variable domain in full, completed from reference TRBV9 and TRBJ1-4, reads DSGVTQTPKHLITATGQRVTLRCSPRSGDLSVYWYQQSLDQGLQFLIQYYNGEERAKGNILERFSAQQFPDLHSELNLSSLELGDSALYFCASSVDPTTNEKLFFGSGTQLSVL.